The source of this TCR beta chain is a study of blood T cells in healthy people across ages. The study's findings and limits: Whereas aged donors had fewer naive CD4+ cells, long-lived donors had more of them and higher diversity. Per million T cells, the diversity of TCR beta decreased roughly linearly as age advanced. Not knowing donor CMV status may have confounded expanded clonotype changes. Estimates of diversity drawn from one million T cells were considered underestimates.

A remark on this clonotype: Its antigen remains unidentified.

V was clipped by 5 bases and J by 8 bases, with 18 bases between them. Germline V CDR1 and CDR2: SQVTM, ANQGSEA. The CDR3 is made up of 13 amino acids. A J-beta primer mix and a sample-barcoded 5' primer were used in a second PCR of roughly 7 to 12 cycles. Each CDR3 protein is one row after TCRdb ran MiXCR on the 5' RACE reads. The data show 1.5 million to 2 million distinct CDR3 sequences, around 42% seen once. Material for sequencing was blood. The chain links TRBV29-1 to TRBJ1-1; no firm D call. This TCR was sampled from a human donor in good health. The CDR3 DNA reads as TGCAGCGTTTGCCACGGTGTGAATATAGAAGCTTTCTTT. Its protein is CSVCHGVNIEAFF.